Shown below are 5 T cell receptor beta chains from a single sample sequenced in a study of Tregs in tolerant kidney transplant recipients. Libraries were prepared by immunoSEQ multiplex PCR; TCRdb keeps only in-frame clonotypes and omits some of them. The table has 200,000 to 300,000 clones, 65% to 85% seen once; the top ten hold roughly 0.67%. Input material: CD4+ T cells from blood. The origin of the receptors is a human donor in good health.

This clone was seen once. The J gene is TRBJ1-4, the V gene TRBV7-9, with D possibly matching TRBD1 (5 bases). The CDR3 is made up of 14 amino acids. The germline V gene has CDR1 SEHNR and CDR2 FQNEAQ (reference sequence). V lost 2 bases to trimming and J lost 11 bases, with 15 bases between them. The CDR3 DNA follows: TGTGCCAGCAGCTTAATGGCCCAGCAGGGTAAACTGTTTTTT. This translates into CASSLMAQQGKLFF. The full variable domain, with the rest looked up from reference TRBV7-9 and TRBJ1-4, is DTGVSQNPRHKITKRGQNVTFRCDPISEHNRLYWYRQTLGQGPEFLTYFQNEAQLEKSRLLSDRFSAERPKGSFSTLEIQRTEQGDSAMYLCASSLMAQQGKLFFGSGTQLSVL.

This rearrangement joins TRBV5-4 to TRBJ2-7, with 7 positions matching TRBD2. CDR3 length: 14 residues. The germline CDR1 and CDR2 sequences are SGHNT and YYREEE (reference sequence). The junction had 9 bases not matched to a gene; V was cut back by 4 bases and J by 5 bases. The CDR3 nucleotides read TGTGCCAGCAGCGGGGGGGGGAGAGAGGACGAGCAGTACTTC. Translating it yields CASSGGGREDEQYF.

This clone was seen just once. The same CDR3 arises from other DNA sequences in this sample as well. The chain employs TRBV5-1 and TRBJ2-7; 7 bases line up with TRBD1. The V and J ends lost 5 bases and 0 bases, in that order; junction bases with no gene match: 5. The germline V gene has CDR1 SGHRS and CDR2 YFSETQ. This CDR3 comprises 14 residues. The CDR3 DNA follows: TGCGCCAGCAGTTCGGACAGGAGCTCCTACGAGCAGTACTTC. This encodes CASSSDRSSYEQYF.

This clone was found a few times. The chain has TRBV6-5 and TRBJ1-2; D is undetermined. This CDR3 is built from 12 residues. With 10 bases removed from V and 4 bases from J, the gap between germline ends came to 13 bases. Looked up from germline, CDR1 is MNHEY and CDR2 is SVGAGI. The CDR3 loop is CAIRDFRYGYTF. In nucleotides, the CDR3 is TGTGCCATACGGGATTTCCGCTATGGCTACACCTTC.

This clone was seen only once. The chain couples TRBV14 to TRBJ2-7, with D perhaps matching TRBD2 (5 bases). CDR1 SGHDN and CDR2 FVKESK come from the germline V gene. V shed 3 bases and J shed 3 bases, with 12 bases lying between them. The CDR3 has 14 residues. CDR3 in amino acids: CASSQDLAFYEQYF. CDR3 sequence (DNA): TGTGCCAGCAGCCAGGACTTAGCCTTCTACGAGCAGTACTTC.